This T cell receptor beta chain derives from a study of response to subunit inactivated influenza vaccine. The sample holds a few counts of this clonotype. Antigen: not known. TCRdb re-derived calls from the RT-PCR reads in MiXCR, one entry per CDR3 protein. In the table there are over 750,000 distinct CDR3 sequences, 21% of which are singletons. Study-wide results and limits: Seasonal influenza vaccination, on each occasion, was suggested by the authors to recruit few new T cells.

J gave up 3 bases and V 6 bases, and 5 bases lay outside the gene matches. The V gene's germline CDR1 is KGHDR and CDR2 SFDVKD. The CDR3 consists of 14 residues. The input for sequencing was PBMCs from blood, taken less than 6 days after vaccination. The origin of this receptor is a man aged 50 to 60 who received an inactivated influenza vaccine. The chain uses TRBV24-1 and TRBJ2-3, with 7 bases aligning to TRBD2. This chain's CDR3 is CATSRHGGTDTQYF. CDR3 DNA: TGTGCCACCAGTAGACACGGGGGGACAGATACGCAGTATTTT.